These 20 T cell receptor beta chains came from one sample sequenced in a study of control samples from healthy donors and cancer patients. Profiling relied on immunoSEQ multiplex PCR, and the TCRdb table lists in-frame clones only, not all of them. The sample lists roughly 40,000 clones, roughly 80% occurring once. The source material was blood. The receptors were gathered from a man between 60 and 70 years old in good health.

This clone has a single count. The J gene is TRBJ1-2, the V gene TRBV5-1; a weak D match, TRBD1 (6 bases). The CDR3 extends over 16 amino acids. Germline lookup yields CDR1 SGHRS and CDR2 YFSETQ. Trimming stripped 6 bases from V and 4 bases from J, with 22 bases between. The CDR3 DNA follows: TGCGCCAGCAACCCCAGCGGGGGGCTGGTTGGCTATGGCTACACCTTC. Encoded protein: CASNPSGGLVGYGYTF.

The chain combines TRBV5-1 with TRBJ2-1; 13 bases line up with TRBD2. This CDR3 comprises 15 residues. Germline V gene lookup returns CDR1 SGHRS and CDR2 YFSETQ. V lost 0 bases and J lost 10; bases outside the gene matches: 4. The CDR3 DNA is TGCGCCAGCAGCTTGGGACTAGCGGGAGGAAGGGAGCAGTTCTTC. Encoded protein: CASSLGLAGGREQFF.

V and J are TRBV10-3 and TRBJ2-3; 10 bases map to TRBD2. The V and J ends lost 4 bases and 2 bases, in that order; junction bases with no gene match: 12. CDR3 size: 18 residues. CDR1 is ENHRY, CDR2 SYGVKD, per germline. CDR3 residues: CAISGGLAGVRLTDTQYF. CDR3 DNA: TGTGCCATCAGTGGGGGGCTAGCGGGGGTCAGGCTCACAGATACGCAGTATTTT.

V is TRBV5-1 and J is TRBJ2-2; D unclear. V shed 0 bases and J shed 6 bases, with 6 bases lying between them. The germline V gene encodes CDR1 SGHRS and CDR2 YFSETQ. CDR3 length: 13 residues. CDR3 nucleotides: TGCGCCAGCAGCTTGGGGCCTGCCGGGGAGCTGTTTTTT. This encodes CASSLGPAGELFF. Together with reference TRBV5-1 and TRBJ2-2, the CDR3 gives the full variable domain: KAGVTQTPRYLIKTRGQQVTLSCSPISGHRSVSWYQQTPGQGLQFLFEYFSETQRNKGNFPGRFSGRQFSNSRSEMNVSTLELGDSALYLCASSLGPAGELFFGEGSRLTVL.

The CDR3 DNA reads TGTGCCAGCAGCGTAGACGGGACATCGACTGGCTACACCTTC. Amino acids: CASSVDGTSTGYTF. The rearrangement links TRBV7-9 to TRBJ1-2; TRBD1 is a possible D gene (6 bases). Germline CDR1 and CDR2: SEHNR and FQNEAQ (reference sequence). The CDR3 sequence is 14 residues long. Trimming left V 5 bases short and J 7 bases short, with 17 bases between.

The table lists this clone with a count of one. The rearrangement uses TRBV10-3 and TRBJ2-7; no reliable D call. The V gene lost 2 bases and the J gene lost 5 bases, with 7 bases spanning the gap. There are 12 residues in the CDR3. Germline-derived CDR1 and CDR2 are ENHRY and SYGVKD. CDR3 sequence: CAISEERNEQYF. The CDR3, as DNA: TGTGCCATCAGTGAGGAGCGCAACGAGCAGTACTTC.

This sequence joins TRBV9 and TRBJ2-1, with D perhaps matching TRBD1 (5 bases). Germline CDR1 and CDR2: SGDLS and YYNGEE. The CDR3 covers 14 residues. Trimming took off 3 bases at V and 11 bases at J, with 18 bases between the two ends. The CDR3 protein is CASSARTPTMKQFF. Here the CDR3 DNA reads TGTGCCAGCAGCGCCCGGACACCTACAATGAAGCAGTTCTTC.

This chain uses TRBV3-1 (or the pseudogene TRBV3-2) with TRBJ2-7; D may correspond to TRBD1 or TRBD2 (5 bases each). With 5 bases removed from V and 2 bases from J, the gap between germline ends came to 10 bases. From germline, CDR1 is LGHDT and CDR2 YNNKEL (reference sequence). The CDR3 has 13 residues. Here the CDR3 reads CASSGLGAYEQYF. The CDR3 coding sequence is TGTGCCAGCAGCGGACTGGGGGCCTACGAGCAGTACTTC.

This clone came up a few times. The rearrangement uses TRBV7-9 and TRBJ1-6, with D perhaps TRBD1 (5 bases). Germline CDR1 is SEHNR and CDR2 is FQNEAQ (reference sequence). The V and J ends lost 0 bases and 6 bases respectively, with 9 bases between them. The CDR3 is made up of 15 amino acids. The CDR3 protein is CASSLAAGSNSPLHF. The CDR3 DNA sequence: TGTGCCAGCAGCTTAGCTGCAGGGAGTAATTCACCCCTCCACTTT.

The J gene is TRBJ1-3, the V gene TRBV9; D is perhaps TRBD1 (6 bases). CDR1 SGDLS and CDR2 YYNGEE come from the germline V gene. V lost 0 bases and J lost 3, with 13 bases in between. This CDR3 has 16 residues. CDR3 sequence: CASSVAFRGFGNTIYF. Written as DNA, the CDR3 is TGTGCCAGCAGCGTAGCTTTCAGGGGTTTTGGAAACACCATATATTTT.

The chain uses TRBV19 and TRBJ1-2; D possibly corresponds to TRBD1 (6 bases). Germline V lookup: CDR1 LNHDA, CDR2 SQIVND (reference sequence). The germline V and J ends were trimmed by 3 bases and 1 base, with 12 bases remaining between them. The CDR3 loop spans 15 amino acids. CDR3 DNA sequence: TGTGCCAGTAGTATTACAGGGATCTTTAACTATGGCTACACCTTC. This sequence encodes CASSITGIFNYGYTF.

The CDR3 DNA sequence: TGTGCCAGCAGGGGAGGACAGGGGAGAAGAACTGAAGCTTTCTTT. Its protein is CASRGGQGRRTEAFF. The chain is built from TRBV27 and TRBJ1-1, with TRBD1 matching 9 bases. Germline CDR1 and CDR2: MNHEY and SMNVEV (reference sequence). V gave up 6 bases and J gave up 5 bases; unmatched junction bases: 10. The CDR3 runs 15 residues.

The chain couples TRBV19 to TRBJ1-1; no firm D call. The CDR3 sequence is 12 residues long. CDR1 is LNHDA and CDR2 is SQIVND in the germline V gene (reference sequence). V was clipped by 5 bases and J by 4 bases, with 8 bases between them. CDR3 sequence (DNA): TGTGCCAGTAGTTTCAGGAGCACTGAAGCTTTCTTT. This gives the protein CASSFRSTEAFF.

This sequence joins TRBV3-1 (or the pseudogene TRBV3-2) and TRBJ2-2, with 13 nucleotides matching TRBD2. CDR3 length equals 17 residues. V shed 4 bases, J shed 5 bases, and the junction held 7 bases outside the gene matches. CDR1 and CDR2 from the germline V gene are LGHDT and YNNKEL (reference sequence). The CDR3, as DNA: TGTGCCAGCAGCCCGAAGGGACTAGCGGGGAGGACCGGGGAGCTGTTTTTT. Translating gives CASSPKGLAGRTGELFF.

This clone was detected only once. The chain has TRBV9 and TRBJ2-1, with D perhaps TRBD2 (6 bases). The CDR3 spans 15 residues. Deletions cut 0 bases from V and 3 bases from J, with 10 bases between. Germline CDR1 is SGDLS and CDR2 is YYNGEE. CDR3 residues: CASSVDGTFYNEQFF. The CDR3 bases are TGTGCCAGCAGCGTAGACGGGACTTTCTACAATGAGCAGTTCTTC.

CDR3 region: CASSLDAGNGYTF. The CDR3 nucleotides are TGTGCCAGCAGCTTAGATGCGGGAAATGGCTACACCTTC. This chain uses TRBV7-9 with TRBJ1-2, with D unclear. In germline, CDR1 is SEHNR, CDR2 FQNEAQ (reference sequence). Trimming pared 1 base from V and 6 bases from J, leaving 9 bases between. There are 13 residues in the CDR3.

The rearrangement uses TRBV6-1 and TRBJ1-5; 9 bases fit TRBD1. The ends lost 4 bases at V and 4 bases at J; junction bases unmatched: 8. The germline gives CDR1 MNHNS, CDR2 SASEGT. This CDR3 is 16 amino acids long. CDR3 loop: CASSVVQGAGNQPQHF. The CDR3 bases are TGTGCCAGCAGTGTGGTACAGGGGGCTGGGAATCAGCCCCAGCATTTT.

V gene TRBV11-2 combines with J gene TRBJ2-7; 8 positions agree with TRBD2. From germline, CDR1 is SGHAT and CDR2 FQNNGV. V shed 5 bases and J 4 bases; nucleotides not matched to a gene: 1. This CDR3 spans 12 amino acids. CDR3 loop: CASSVAGYEQYF. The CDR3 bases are TGTGCCAGCAGCGTAGCGGGATACGAGCAGTACTTC.

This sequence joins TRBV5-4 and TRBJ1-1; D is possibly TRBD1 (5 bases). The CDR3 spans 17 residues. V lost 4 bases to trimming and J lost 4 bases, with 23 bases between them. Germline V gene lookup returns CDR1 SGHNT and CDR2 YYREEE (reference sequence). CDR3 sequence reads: CASSGGTALWAATEAFF. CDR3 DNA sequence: TGTGCCAGCAGCGGGGGGACGGCGCTCTGGGCGGCCACTGAAGCTTTCTTT.

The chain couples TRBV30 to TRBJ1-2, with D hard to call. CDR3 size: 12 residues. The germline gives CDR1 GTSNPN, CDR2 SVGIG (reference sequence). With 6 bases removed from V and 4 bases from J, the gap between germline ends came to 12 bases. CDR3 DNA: TGTGCCTGCGTAAACAAAGGCTATGGCTACACCTTC. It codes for CACVNKGYGYTF.